These T cell receptor beta chains were read from a single sample in a study of blood T cell repertoires in COVID-19. The repertoire was sequenced with immunoSEQ multiplex PCR; TCRdb's copy has only in-frame clones and lacks some. Of 200,000 to 250,000 clones in the sample, 75% to 90% were seen once. Sequences were obtained from PBMCs or T cells enriched from blood (not recorded which). The origin of the receptors is a woman aged 25 to 39 who had been exposed to COVID-19. CDR3s include the opening cysteine and the closing phenylalanine or tryptophan. Each record gives: clone size, V gene, D gene, J gene, CDR3 protein, CDR3 DNA. The D gene is left open where the match is weak. The size entry is marked missing in some rows and otherwise reads once, few, many or a size class.

-	TRBV28	-	TRBJ2-7	CASSFRGVDEQYF	TGTGCCAGCAGTTTTCGCGGGGTGGACGAGCAGTACTTC
-	TRBV5-4	-	TRBJ1-6	CASSQRRDFPLNDSPLHF	TGTGCCAGCAGCCAAAGAAGGGACTTCCCCCTGAATGACTCACCCCTCCACTTT
few	TRBV4-2	TRBD2	TRBJ2-3	CASSPTPGTSGSTDTQYF	TGTGCCAGCAGCCCAACCCCCGGGACTAGCGGGAGCACAGATACGCAGTATTTT
-	TRBV6-5	-	TRBJ2-2	CASRLQGSNTGELFF	TGTGCCAGCAGATTGCAGGGGTCGAACACCGGGGAGCTGTTTTTT
-	TRBV5-1	-	TRBJ2-3	CASSLAAGAGWPQYF	TGCGCCAGCAGCTTGGCCGCAGGGGCCGGTTGGCCGCAGTATTTT
-	TRBV3-1/TRBV3-2	TRBD2	TRBJ2-2	CASISGGSGATGELFF	TGTGCCAGCATCTCTGGGGGTAGCGGGGCCACCGGGGAGCTGTTTTTT
-	TRBV2	TRBD1	TRBJ2-1	CASRKGGQGVIEQFF	TGTGCCAGCAGAAAGGGGGGACAGGGAGTGATTGAGCAGTTCTTC
-	TRBV3-1/TRBV3-2	-	TRBJ1-5	CASSHKKHSNQPQHF	TGTGCCAGCAGTCACAAGAAACATAGCAATCAGCCCCAGCATTTT
-	TRBV7-9	-	TRBJ2-7	CASSLNTGTYEQYF	TGTGCCAGCAGCTTAAATACAGGGACATACGAGCAGTACTTC
-	TRBV30	-	TRBJ1-2	CAWVGDVNYGYTF	TGTGCCTGGGTGGGAGACGTAAACTATGGCTACACCTTC
-	TRBV5-1	-	TRBJ2-3	CASSSAVGTLF	TGCGCCAGCAGCTCCGCAGTCGGGACACTTTTT
-	TRBV5-1	-	TRBJ2-3	CASSLEGEGDTQYF	TGCGCCAGCAGCTTGGAGGGGGAGGGAGATACGCAGTATTTT
-	TRBV6-1	TRBD1	TRBJ1-2	CASSEPQTGGALNYGYTF	TGTGCCAGCAGTGAACCCCAGACAGGGGGCGCGTTGAACTATGGCTACACCTTC
-	TRBV18	-	TRBJ2-3	CASSPLAVTDTQYF	TGTGCCAGCTCACCACTAGCAGTTACAGATACGCAGTATTTT
-	TRBV6-5	TRBD1	TRBJ1-2	CASRPLGQGGYGYTF	TGTGCCAGCAGACCCCTCGGACAGGGGGGCTATGGCTACACCTTC
few	TRBV7-8	-	TRBJ1-1	CASSLRQGNTEAFF	TGTGCCAGCAGCTTACGTCAGGGGAACACTGAAGCTTTCTTT
-	TRBV2	-	TRBJ1-3	CASSGLFSGNTIYF	TGTGCCAGCAGTGGACTGTTCTCTGGAAACACCATATATTTT
-	TRBV20-1	-	TRBJ2-5	CSATQLETQYF	TGCAGTGCTACCCAGTTAGAGACCCAGTACTTC
-	TRBV7-8	TRBD1	TRBJ1-2	CASSSYRGRDYGYTF	TGTGCCAGCAGCTCGTACAGGGGGCGCGACTATGGCTACACCTTC
-	TRBV10-3	-	TRBJ1-2	CAISDGQGGNYGYTF	TGTGCCATCAGTGACGGGCAGGGAGGGAACTATGGCTACACCTTC
-	TRBV12-5	TRBD1	TRBJ2-7	CASGLGTGGDEQYF	TGTGCTAGTGGTTTGGGGACAGGGGGCGACGAGCAGTACTTC
-	TRBV7-9	TRBD1	TRBJ1-2	CASRSTGGLANYGYTF	TGTGCCAGCAGATCCACAGGGGGCCTGGCTAACTATGGCTACACCTTC
-	TRBV2	TRBD1	TRBJ1-1	CASTGQGAGAEAFF	TGTGCCAGCACCGGACAGGGGGCTGGGGCTGAAGCTTTCTTT
-	TRBV6-2/TRBV6-3	-	TRBJ1-5	CASSYANRVNQPQHF	TGTGCCAGCAGTTACGCAAACAGGGTAAATCAGCCCCAGCATTTT
-	TRBV10-1	TRBD1	TRBJ1-2	CASSAGRTGGVYGYTF	TGCGCCAGCAGTGCCGGACGGACAGGCGGAGTCTATGGCTACACCTTC